One sample yielded the 22 T cell receptor beta chains listed below, sequenced in a study of blood T cell repertoires in COVID-19. Assay: immunoSEQ multiplex PCR; the TCRdb copy retains only in-frame clones and omits some. This sample carries fewer than 200,000 clones, more than 75% of them seen once, and the ten largest clones take roughly 2%. The specimen was peripheral blood. These receptors all stem from a man in his forties or fifties who had recovered from COVID-19.

The rearrangement joins TRBV6-5 to TRBJ1-4, with D perhaps TRBD1 (6 bases). CDR1 and CDR2 from the germline V gene are MNHEY and SVGAGI. Trimming left V 4 bases short and J 0 bases short, with 12 bases between. The CDR3 totals 16 residues. The CDR3 loop reads CASSSTDRPTNEKLFF. Written as DNA, the CDR3 is TGTGCCAGCAGTTCCACTGACAGGCCAACTAATGAAAAACTGTTTTTT.

The chain is built from TRBV30 and TRBJ2-3; D possibly corresponds to TRBD1 (6 bases). The V gene's germline CDR1 is GTSNPN and CDR2 SVGIG (reference sequence). V was shortened by 0 bases and J by 5 bases, with 15 bases between the two germline ends. This CDR3 has 15 amino acids. The DNA of the CDR3 is TGTGCCTGGAGTGTCTTAGGGGGAGATGGAGATACGCAGTATTTT. Its protein is CAWSVLGGDGDTQYF. Full variable domain (outside the CDR3, taken from reference TRBV30 and TRBJ2-3): SQTIHQWPATLVQPVGSPLSLECTVEGTSNPNLYWYRQAAGRGLQLLFYSVGIGQISSEVPQNLSASRPQDRQFILSSKKLLLSDSGFYLCAWSVLGGDGDTQYFGPGTRLTVL.

The chain joins TRBV2 to TRBJ1-2; tentatively, D is TRBD1 (6 bases). The CDR3 length is 15 residues. CDR1 and CDR2 from the germline V gene are SNHLY and FYNNEI. V lost 4 bases, J lost 2 bases, and 14 bases lay in between. As DNA, the CDR3 is TGTGCCAGCAGTGTCGACAGGCCCGAAAACTATGGCTACACCTTC. Translated: CASSVDRPENYGYTF.

On this clone itself: Within the sample, other DNA sequences also encode this same CDR3. The chain employs TRBV2 and TRBJ1-6; no clear D gene. V dropped 1 base and J dropped 7 bases, with 5 bases sitting between them. Germline V CDR1 and CDR2: SNHLY, FYNNEI. The CDR3 is made up of 13 amino acids. CDR3 sequence: CASSEGANSPLHF. CDR3 nucleotide sequence: TGTGCCAGCAGTGAAGGGGCGAATTCACCCCTCCACTTT.

The V and J genes are TRBV5-7 and TRBJ1-2, with D possibly TRBD1 on 5 matching bases. TRBV5-7 is an ORF for which the function is uncertain. Trimming removed 3 bases from V and 7 bases from J, with 19 bases in between. This CDR3 contains 15 residues. CDR3 in amino acids: CASSWSRDLTSGYTF. CDR3 DNA sequence: TGTGCCAGCAGCTGGAGTAGGGACTTAACCTCTGGCTACACCTTC.

The chain has TRBV6-5 and TRBJ2-7, with 8 bases lining up with TRBD2. The CDR3 loop spans 13 amino acids. With V trimmed by 11 bases and J by 2 bases, 8 bases remained unmatched. The germline gives CDR1 MNHEY, CDR2 SVGAGI. The CDR3 sequence: CASRGGVAYEQYF. The DNA of the CDR3 is TGTGCCTCACGGGGGGGGGTAGCCTACGAGCAGTACTTC.

This chain uses TRBV6-2 or TRBV6-3 with TRBJ1-2; a weak D match, TRBD1 (6 bases). CDR1 and CDR2 (germline): MNHEY, SVGEGT. Trimming pared 5 bases from V and 2 bases from J, leaving 18 bases between. CDR3 size: 16 residues. CDR3 in DNA: TGTGCCAGCAGTCGGAACACGGGGACACTGAACTATGGCTACACCTTC. Its protein is CASSRNTGTLNYGYTF.

About this clone: At one of its ends the junction is not consistent with the germline gene, which may arise from a read error. The chain has TRBV6-5 and TRBJ2-5; tentatively, D is TRBD2 (6 bases). Germline V gene sequence: CDR1 MNHEY, CDR2 SVGAGI. This CDR3 contains 11 residues. The CDR3 bases are TGTGCCAGCAGTACCGGGGACTTCACCAACTTC. It yields the protein CASSTGDFTNF.

The V gene is TRBV7-2, the J gene TRBJ2-3; D call uncertain. V lost 1 base and J 5 bases, leaving 7 bases between the germline ends. The CDR3 consists of 13 residues. CDR1 is SGHTA and CDR2 is FQGNSA in the germline V gene. The DNA for the CDR3 is TGTGCCAGCAGCTTAGGACGCGGAGATACGCAGTATTTT. Its translation: CASSLGRGDTQYF.

The chain couples TRBV27 to TRBJ2-3; 7 nucleotides agree with TRBD1. Losses at the gene ends were 5 bases for V and 4 bases for J; bases not matched to a gene: 12. The V gene's germline CDR1 is MNHEY and CDR2 SMNVEV (reference sequence). The length of the CDR3 is 16 residues. The CDR3 loop reads CASSRPRQGVADTQYF. In nucleotides, the CDR3 is TGTGCCAGCAGTCGCCCCCGGCAGGGGGTCGCAGATACGCAGTATTTT.

The rearrangement uses TRBV5-4 and TRBJ2-7; D might be TRBD1 (6 bases). The ends were cut back, 3 bases at V and 1 base at J, with 14 bases in the middle. CDR3 length: 15 amino acids. Germline V gene data show CDR1 as SGHNT and CDR2 as YYREEE (reference sequence). The CDR3 nucleotides are TGTGCCAGCAGCTCCAAGGACAGAATATCCTACGAGCAGTACTTC. Protein sequence: CASSSKDRISYEQYF.

This clone appeared a single time. This chain joins TRBV19 and TRBJ1-1; D call uncertain. CDR1 LNHDA and CDR2 SQIVND come from the germline V gene (reference sequence). The CDR3 has 20 residues. Trimming removed 7 bases from V and 5 bases from J, with 35 bases in between. The CDR3 loop is CASTRLHLSALTAKRTEAFF. The CDR3 DNA sequence: TGTGCCAGTACCAGACTTCACCTCTCGGCCCTGACGGCCAAAAGGACTGAAGCTTTCTTT.

The chain combines TRBV15 with TRBJ1-1, with D tentatively TRBD1 (5 bases). Trimming stripped 0 bases from V and 5 bases from J, with 10 bases between. This CDR3 contains 14 residues. From germline, CDR1 is LNHNV and CDR2 YYDKDF (reference sequence). The CDR3 reads CATSRDRVGTEAFF. The CDR3 bases are TGTGCCACCAGCAGAGACAGGGTCGGAACTGAAGCTTTCTTT.

The chain has TRBV25-1 and TRBJ2-7, with D perhaps TRBD2 (5 bases). CDR3 length: 12 residues. Deletions cut 5 bases from V and 6 bases from J, with 11 bases between. Per germline, CDR1 MGHDK and CDR2 SYGVNS. CDR3 sequence: CASSLGGGEQYF. The CDR3 DNA follows: TGTGCCAGCAGTCTAGGCGGAGGCGAGCAGTACTTC.

This clone appeared once. The V and J genes are TRBV30 and TRBJ1-1, with unresolved D. Germline V CDR1 and CDR2: GTSNPN, SVGIG (reference sequence). The CDR3 is made up of 12 amino acids. Trimming took 2 bases from V and 3 from J, leaving 7 bases between them. CDR3 nucleotide sequence: TGTGCCTGGAGTCCCACTGACACTGAAGCTTTCTTT. Protein sequence: CAWSPTDTEAFF.

The chain is built from TRBV3-1 (or the pseudogene TRBV3-2) and TRBJ2-1; D call uncertain. Deletions cut 8 bases from V and 8 bases from J, with 10 bases between. Germline assignment: CDR1 LGHDT and CDR2 YNNKEL (reference sequence). The CDR3 spans 11 residues. Here the CDR3 DNA reads TGTGCCAGCCGGTACCTGGATGAGCAGTTCTTC. Its protein product is CASRYLDEQFF.

In regard to this clone: Other DNA variants within this sample encode the same CDR3. This chain links TRBV18 with TRBJ2-2, with 7 bases matching TRBD2. Trimming removed 2 bases from V and 1 base from J; junction bases left unmatched: 4. CDR1 and CDR2 (germline): KGHSH, LQKENI. This CDR3 region has 16 residues. CDR3 sequence (DNA): TGTGCCAGCTCACCATCCATAGCGGGGAACACCGGGGAGCTGTTTTTT. Translation: CASSPSIAGNTGELFF.

This clone was seen a few times. The chain joins TRBV19 to TRBJ2-5, with 12 bases that match TRBD2. CDR1 LNHDA and CDR2 SQIVND come from the germline V gene (reference sequence). The CDR3 has 15 amino acids. V lost 5 bases, J lost 5 bases, and 6 bases stayed unmatched. This CDR3 reads CASSLASGRAETQYF. The CDR3 nucleotides read TGTGCCAGTAGTTTGGCTAGCGGGAGGGCGGAGACCCAGTACTTC.

The V call is TRBV6-1, the J call TRBJ1-2; a weak D match, TRBD1 (6 bases). Germline V gene data show CDR1 as MNHNS and CDR2 as SASEGT. Trimming took off 2 bases at V and 4 bases at J, with 11 bases between the two ends. This CDR3 region has 14 residues. CDR3 sequence: CASSELGRGYGYTF. The CDR3 DNA sequence: TGTGCCAGCAGTGAACTTGGCAGGGGCTATGGCTACACCTTC.

The chain carries TRBV7-9 and TRBJ2-7; 10 bases map to TRBD2. Germline lookup yields CDR1 SEHNR and CDR2 FQNEAQ (reference sequence). Trimming removed 4 bases from V and 7 bases from J; junction bases left unmatched: 10. This CDR3 comprises 15 residues. The CDR3 nucleotides are TGTGCCAGCAGCTCGACGAGCGGGAGGGTGACTGAGCAGTACTTC. Translation: CASSSTSGRVTEQYF.

This chain joins TRBV24-1 and TRBJ1-2, with TRBD1 matching 7 bases. Per germline, CDR1 KGHDR and CDR2 SFDVKD. Trimming removed 0 bases from V and 7 bases from J; junction bases left unmatched: 4. There are 14 residues in the CDR3. The CDR3 sequence: CATSDLEGARGYTF. In DNA form, the CDR3 reads TGTGCCACCAGTGATTTGGAGGGGGCCCGTGGCTACACCTTC.

This clone was recorded once. This rearrangement joins TRBV19 to TRBJ2-6; weak D call: TRBD1 (7 bases). Germline assignment: CDR1 LNHDA and CDR2 SQIVND (reference sequence). V lost 8 bases to trimming and J lost 0 bases, with 14 bases between them. The CDR3 spans 16 residues. This CDR3 is CASGGTVSSGANVLTF. CDR3 DNA: TGTGCCAGTGGGGGGACAGTTTCCTCTGGGGCCAACGTCCTGACTTTC.